Listed here are 25 T cell receptor beta chains from one sample, sequenced in a study of blood T cell repertoires in COVID-19 (dated by TCRdb to 2020 to 2022). The protocol used for the library was the immunoSEQ multiplex PCR assay. As stored in TCRdb, this immuneACCESS dataset retains in-frame rearrangements with V and J assigned. A fraction of the clones does not appear; measured against another copy, unresolved V genes explain less than half of the discrepancy, and the remainder lacks a known reason. For this sample the table gives more than 250,000 clones, of which roughly 88% were detected only once. Of the sample, 0.7% falls within the top ten clones. The sequenced material came from peripheral blood. All receptors come from a human donor in a cohort sampled during active COVID-19.

The V gene is TRBV5-1, the J gene TRBJ2-5; 10 bases map to TRBD2. The germline V gene encodes CDR1 SGHRS and CDR2 YFSETQ. Germline trimming cut 1 base from V and 1 base from J; bases unmatched to any gene: 7. This CDR3 has 17 amino acids. The CDR3 loop is CASSLRLTSGTQETQYF. The CDR3 region has the DNA TGCGCCAGCAGCTTGAGGTTAACTAGCGGGACCCAAGAGACCCAGTACTTC.

V usage is TRBV28 and J usage is TRBJ2-7; 9 bases align to TRBD2. V lost 3 bases, J lost 10 bases, and 16 bases stayed unmatched. Germline loops: CDR1 MDHEN, CDR2 SYDVKM. The CDR3 sequence is 16 residues long. Here the CDR3 DNA reads TGTGCCAGCAGTTTGTCGGGTGTAAGGCGGGAGGGCCCTCAGTACTTC. Translating it yields CASSLSGVRREGPQYF.

This clone has a single count. J is TRBJ1-1 and V is TRBV7-2; TRBD1 agrees at 9 bases. The CDR3 consists of 14 residues. After removal of 2 bases from V and 5 bases from J, the junction contained 3 bases not matched to a gene. Germline values: CDR1 SGHTA, CDR2 FQGNSA. The CDR3 DNA reads TGTGCCAGCAGCTTACGCGGGACAGGGACTGAAGCTTTCTTT. Translation gives CASSLRGTGTEAFF. Looking up the rest from reference TRBV7-2 and TRBJ1-1 gives the full variable domain: GAGVSQSPSNKVTEKGKDVELRCDPISGHTALYWYRQSLGQGLEFLIYFQGNSAPDKSGLPSDRFSAERTGGSVSTLTIQRTQQEDSAVYLCASSLRGTGTEAFFGQGTRLTVV.

The chain carries TRBV7-9 and TRBJ1-1, with D maybe TRBD1 (6 bases). The V gene's germline CDR1 is SEHNR and CDR2 FQNEAQ (reference sequence). V dropped 3 bases and J dropped 3 bases, with 11 bases sitting between them. The CDR3 sequence is 14 residues long. CDR3 coding DNA: TGTGCCAGCAGCTTTTACAGGGACGACACTGAAGCTTTCTTT. Encoded protein: CASSFYRDDTEAFF.

This clone was counted many times. CDR3 protein: CASSLRSSYEQYF. Here the CDR3 DNA reads TGTGCCAGCAGTTTAAGGAGCTCCTACGAGCAGTACTTC. V and J are TRBV12-3 or TRBV12-4 and TRBJ2-7; D is unclear. This CDR3 comprises 13 residues. V lost 2 bases to trimming and J lost 0 bases, with 5 bases between them.

The chain employs TRBV6-6 and TRBJ2-5; 13 nucleotides align to TRBD2. V dropped 5 bases and J dropped 5; count of bases not matched to a gene: 8. CDR3 length: 16 residues. Germline values: CDR1 MNHNY, CDR2 SVGAGI (reference sequence). The CDR3 DNA sequence: TGTGCCAGCAGTCGACTAGCGGGGGGACCAAGGGAGACCCAGTACTTC. Amino acids: CASSRLAGGPRETQYF.

The chain joins TRBV6-5 to TRBJ1-5; TRBD1 aligns across 8 bases. Germline V gives CDR1 MNHEY, CDR2 SVGAGI. V dropped 8 bases and J dropped 7; count of bases not matched to a gene: 7. CDR3 length: 13 amino acids. The CDR3 sequence is CASADRVGQPQHF. As DNA, the CDR3 is TGTGCCAGCGCGGACAGGGTGGGCCAGCCCCAGCATTTT.

The chain links TRBV18 to TRBJ2-7; D might be TRBD2 (6 bases). The CDR3 is made up of 13 amino acids. The V and J ends lost 3 bases and 6 bases respectively, with 12 bases between them. CDR1 is KGHSH and CDR2 is LQKENI in the germline V gene. In DNA, the CDR3 is TGTGCCAGCTCACCCCTTGGAGCGGGCGAGCAGTACTTC. Translation gives CASSPLGAGEQYF. Based on the CDR3 plus reference TRBV18 and TRBJ2-7, the full variable domain is NAGVMQNPRHLVRRRGQEARLRCSPMKGHSHVYWYRQLPEEGLKFMVYLQKENIIDESGMPKERFSAEFPKEGPSILRIQQVVRGDSAAYFCASSPLGAGEQYFGPGTRLTVT.

The chain combines TRBV7-2 with TRBJ1-2; 8 nucleotides agree with TRBD1. The germline V gene has CDR1 SGHTA and CDR2 FQGNSA. The trim removed 1 base at V and 8 bases at J, leaving 12 bases unmatched. The length of the CDR3 is 16 residues. The CDR3: CASSLVGTGAMRGYTF. The CDR3 bases are TGTGCCAGCAGCTTAGTCGGGACAGGCGCTATGAGGGGCTACACCTTC.

This clone was observed a single time. The CDR3: CASSSTGLGAFF. In nucleotides, the CDR3 is TGCGCCAGCAGCTCGACAGGGTTGGGAGCTTTCTTT. The V gene is TRBV5-1, the J gene TRBJ1-1; 7 positions agree with TRBD1. The germline gives CDR1 SGHRS, CDR2 YFSETQ. The V and J ends lost 3 bases and 10 bases, in that order; junction bases with no gene match: 6. This CDR3 has 12 residues.

The V call is TRBV5-5, the J call TRBJ1-2, with D hard to call. V was pared by 1 base and J by 7 bases, with 11 bases between. Germline V CDR1 and CDR2: SGHKS, YYEKEE (reference sequence). CDR3 size: 13 residues. The DNA of the CDR3 is TGTGCCAGCAGCTTGAATTCAGCTAGTGGCTACACCTTC. Its protein product is CASSLNSASGYTF.

This sequence joins TRBV5-4 and TRBJ2-1; 10 positions match TRBD1. This CDR3 comprises 15 residues. Per germline, CDR1 SGHNT and CDR2 YYREEE (reference sequence). V lost 7 bases to trimming and J lost 4 bases; unmatched junction nucleotides: 8. CDR3 in DNA: TGTGCCAGCCGATTAGACAGGGGGCCGTACAATGAGCAGTTCTTC. Translating it yields CASRLDRGPYNEQFF. Variable domain in full (rest from reference TRBV5-4 and TRBJ2-1): ETGVTQSPTHLIKTRGQQVTLRCSSQSGHNTVSWYQQALGQGPQFIFQYYREEENGRGNFPPRFSGLQFPNYSSELNVNALELDDSALYLCASRLDRGPYNEQFFGPGTRLTVL.

This clone was seen a single time. This chain joins TRBV6-5 and TRBJ2-7, with D tentatively TRBD2 (6 bases). Germline-derived CDR1 and CDR2 are MNHEY and SVGAGI. This CDR3 has 14 residues. V lost 2 bases to trimming and J lost 0 bases, with 8 bases between them. CDR3 in amino acids: CASSYGTFSYEQYF. CDR3 nucleotide sequence: TGTGCCAGCAGTTACGGGACTTTCTCCTACGAGCAGTACTTC.

This chain joins TRBV6-2 or TRBV6-3 and TRBJ1-1; 9 bases align to TRBD1. V lost 2 bases, J lost 1 base, and 5 bases stayed unmatched. The CDR3 sequence is 16 residues long. CDR1 MNHEY and CDR2 SVGEGT come from the germline V gene. The CDR3 loop reads CASSYRGQGSNTEAFF. The CDR3 nucleotides read TGTGCCAGCAGTTACCGGGGACAGGGCTCGAACACTGAAGCTTTCTTT.

The chain has TRBV19 and TRBJ1-2, with D possibly matching TRBD1 (5 bases). Trimming cost V 3 bases and J 8 bases, with 22 bases left between them. Germline loops: CDR1 LNHDA, CDR2 SQIVND (reference sequence). The CDR3 runs 16 residues. CDR3 coding DNA: TGTGCCAGTAGTATCGGGCCGGGACTCGGTTCGGGGGGCTACACCTTC. Its translation: CASSIGPGLGSGGYTF.

The chain is built from TRBV3-1 (or the pseudogene TRBV3-2) and TRBJ1-1; D is uncertain. V shed 1 base and J shed 4 bases, with 13 bases lying between them. Germline loops: CDR1 LGHDT, CDR2 YNNKEL (reference sequence). The CDR3 spans 15 residues. CDR3 sequence reads: CASSQVNRVFTEAFF. For the CDR3, the DNA is TGTGCCAGCAGCCAAGTAAACCGAGTTTTCACTGAAGCTTTCTTT.

The chain recombines TRBV6-1 with TRBJ1-3, with 7 bases identical to TRBD1. The V segment lost 2 bases and the J segment 4 bases; nucleotides outside the gene matches: 5. CDR3 length: 15 amino acids. Germline V lookup: CDR1 MNHNS, CDR2 SASEGT. Here the CDR3 DNA reads TGTGCCAGCAGTGAACTAGACAGGGTAGGAAACACCATATATTTT. This translates into CASSELDRVGNTIYF.

The chain links TRBV28 to TRBJ2-3; D might be TRBD1 (5 bases). This CDR3 has 14 amino acids. CDR1 is MDHEN, CDR2 SYDVKM, per germline. The V end was cut by 6 bases, the J end by 5 bases, with 15 bases between. Here the CDR3 reads CASSQGGAIDTQYF. The CDR3 bases are TGTGCCAGCAGCCAAGGTGGGGCCATAGATACGCAGTATTTT.

This rearrangement joins TRBV4-2 to TRBJ1-3; the match to TRBD1 covers 8 bases. Looked up from germline, CDR1 is LGHNA and CDR2 is YNFKEQ. The CDR3 totals 17 residues. V shed 0 bases, J shed 3 bases, and the junction held 7 bases outside the gene matches. This CDR3 is CASSQDNPGGLGNTIYF. CDR3 DNA: TGTGCCAGCAGCCAAGATAACCCAGGGGGCCTTGGAAACACCATATATTTT.

The rearrangement joins TRBV24-1 to TRBJ2-3; weak D call: TRBD1 (6 bases). Germline loops: CDR1 KGHDR, CDR2 SFDVKD. The length of the CDR3 is 14 residues. Trimming took 4 bases from V and 4 from J, leaving 11 bases between them. The DNA for the CDR3 is TGTGCCACCAGTGACGCAGGGGAAGCAGATACGCAGTATTTT. Its protein product is CATSDAGEADTQYF.

The chain's CDR3 is CASSYANRVYEQYF. The DNA of the CDR3 is TGTGCCAGCAGTTACGCTAACAGGGTCTACGAGCAGTACTTC. V gene TRBV6-5 combines with J gene TRBJ2-7; D perhaps matches TRBD1 (6 bases). CDR3 size: 14 residues. The germline V gene encodes CDR1 MNHEY and CDR2 SVGAGI. Trimming took off 2 bases at V and 3 bases at J, with 11 bases between the two ends.

The V gene is TRBV6-2 or TRBV6-3, the J gene TRBJ2-7, with 8 bases aligning to TRBD1. The CDR3 length is 14 residues. J lost 2 bases, V lost 5 bases, and 5 bases had no gene match. Germline V gene data show CDR1 as MNHEY and CDR2 as SVGEGT. The CDR3 sequence: CASSNTGGTYEQYF. CDR3 DNA sequence: TGTGCCAGCAGTAACACAGGGGGGACCTACGAGCAGTACTTC.

This clone came up once. The J gene is TRBJ1-2, the V gene TRBV6-5; the D is unclear. This CDR3 contains 15 residues. The V end lost 5 bases, the J end lost 4 bases, and 17 bases lay between the germline ends. CDR1 and CDR2 from the germline V gene are MNHEY and SVGAGI. The DNA of the CDR3 is TGTGCCAGCAGTAGGCCTCGCGGCGGGTTCTATGGCTACACCTTC. This encodes CASSRPRGGFYGYTF.

This chain uses TRBV4-1 with TRBJ1-6; D might be TRBD1 (5 bases). Between the trimmed V and J ends, which lost 0 bases and 8 bases, there was a span of 11 bases. Looked up from germline, CDR1 is MGHRA and CDR2 is YSYEKL. The CDR3 is 15 residues long. The CDR3 spells CASSQDPGRDSPLHF. DNA of the CDR3: TGCGCCAGCAGCCAAGACCCAGGGAGGGATTCACCCCTCCACTTT.

The chain has TRBV5-4 and TRBJ1-1, with D perhaps TRBD1 (6 bases). With 3 bases removed from V and 3 bases from J, the gap between germline ends came to 12 bases. The CDR3 covers 14 residues. Germline CDR1 and CDR2: SGHNT and YYREEE (reference sequence). Here the CDR3 reads CASSWGGPDTEAFF. The CDR3 region has the DNA TGTGCCAGCAGCTGGGGGGGCCCGGACACTGAAGCTTTCTTT.